The TCR beta chain described here comes from a study of T cell clonality in common variable immunodeficiency. Study-wide findings and caveats: Reportedly, TCR beta sequences from common variable immunodeficiency showed fewer deletions and N-nucleotide insertions. TCRbeta clonality was increased in CVID versus healthy controls.

The CDR3 runs to 14 residues. V lost 5 bases and J 0 bases, leaving 11 bases between the germline ends. Germline CDR1 SGHTA, CDR2 FQGNSA. Many counts were recorded for this clone. Its antigen is unidentified. Coverage ceases 3 residues before the CDR3 finishes, and the germline J gene fills in the end. Profiled with immunoSEQ multiplex PCR; TCRdb holds only in-frame clones, not every one. The sample presents roughly 52,000 clones, none singletons. Specimen: peripheral blood mononuclear cells. This TCR was sampled from a person aged 18 to 70 in good health. The V call is TRBV7-2, the J call TRBJ2-7, with D unresolved. This CDR3 is CASSLQVPSYEQYF. CDR3 DNA (partial): TGTGCCAGCAGCCTTCAGGTCCCCTCCTACGAG.